This T cell receptor beta chain derives from a study of CD8 T cells in ankylosing spondylitis. Study-level points and caveats: Disease-linked clones had a CD8+ phenotype and relatively low frequency in peripheral blood. A number of the motif variants had already been described in reactive arthritis synovial fluid and blood. Disease-linked clones reportedly showed significant enrichment in matched ankylosing spondylitis synovial fluid. In ankylosing spondylitis blood, a motif of roughly 8 highly homologous TCR beta variants appeared characteristic.

This clonotype appeared a few times. Its target is not known. Using quantitative 5'-RACE with molecular barcodes, the authors made TCR beta libraries. TCRdb reprocessed the 5' RACE reads with MiXCR, giving one entry per CDR3 protein. The data show about 90,000 distinct CDR3 sequences, roughly 8.5% seen once. Sequencing was carried out using blood, either unsorted or a sorted T cell fraction (not recorded which). The sequence came from a male donor with ankylosing spondylitis.

As DNA, the CDR3 is TGTGCCAGCAGCTTACGGAGCGGGAGGGACGAGACCCAGTACTTC. This sequence encodes CASSLRSGRDETQYF. The chain has TRBV7-9 and TRBJ2-5; TRBD2 agrees at 10 bases. The CDR3 is 15 amino acids. V shed 2 bases, J shed 5 bases, and the junction held 5 bases outside the gene matches. Germline-derived CDR1 and CDR2 are SEHNR and FQNEAQ (reference sequence).